The 8 T cell receptor beta chains reported below all come from one sample, sequenced in a study of blood T cells in healthy people across ages. A sample-barcoded 5' primer and a J-beta primer mix were used in a second PCR of about 7 to 12 cycles. Each CDR3 protein is one row after TCRdb ran MiXCR on the 5' RACE reads. The table has around 1,700,000 distinct CDR3 sequences, roughly 30% seen once. Sequencing was done on a sample of blood. These receptors originate from a woman between 25 and 40 years old in good health.

There are a few counts of this clonotype. The CDR3 coding sequence is TGTGCCAGCAGTCACGAGCGCCTTGACCGGGAGACCCAGTACTTC. Protein sequence: CASSHERLDRETQYF. The chain joins TRBV7-9 to TRBJ2-5; D not certain. CDR1 and CDR2 (germline): SEHNR, FQNEAQ (reference sequence). V was pared by 6 bases and J by 5 bases, with 19 bases between. The CDR3 has 15 amino acids.

The chain uses TRBV7-3 and TRBJ2-5; D tentatively reads TRBD1 or TRBD2 (5 bases each). The CDR3 runs 16 residues. Germline V gene lookup returns CDR1 SGHTA and CDR2 FQGTGA. The V end lost 5 bases, the J end lost 7 bases, and 23 bases lay between the germline ends. As DNA, the CDR3 is TGTGCCAGCAGCCAAGATCCGTTCCGCCTTGGGGGGACCCAGTACTTC. Amino acids: CASSQDPFRLGGTQYF.

In the case of this clonotype: One junction end does not reproduce the germline sequence, and a read error may be involved. The chain combines TRBV24-1 with TRBJ2-1, with D unclear. This CDR3 comprises 12 residues. Germline CDR1 is KGHDR and CDR2 is SFDVKD. Written as DNA, the CDR3 is TGTTCCACCAGTGATGAAGGTGATGAGCAGTTCTTC. Translating it yields CSTSDEGDEQFF.

The table lists this clonotype with a few counts. The V call is TRBV13, the J call TRBJ1-2; D might be TRBD1 (5 bases). The CDR3 sequence is 14 residues long. The germline CDR1 and CDR2 sequences are PRHDT and FYEKMQ (reference sequence). Trimming took off 5 bases at V and 4 bases at J, with 14 bases between the two ends. The CDR3 sequence: CASSPKAGIYGYTF. In nucleotides, the CDR3 is TGTGCCAGCAGCCCCAAGGCAGGGATCTATGGCTACACCTTC.

Only a few counts were recorded for this clonotype. The J gene is TRBJ2-3, the V gene TRBV7-6; TRBD2 matches 7 bases. Trimming at V came to 0 bases and at J to 2 bases, leaving 8 bases not matched to a gene. The length of the CDR3 is 17 residues. Germline V gene lookup returns CDR1 SGHVS and CDR2 FNYEAQ. CDR3 sequence reads: CASSLAGSGPLTDTQYF. The CDR3 DNA sequence: TGTGCCAGCAGCTTAGCCGGTAGCGGGCCACTCACAGATACGCAGTATTTT.

This clonotype came up many times. The rearrangement uses TRBV12-3 or TRBV12-4 and TRBJ2-1, with TRBD2 matching 8 bases. CDR3 length: 16 amino acids. Trimming cost V 6 bases and J 0 bases; bases outside gene matches: 7. DNA for the CDR3: TGTGCCAGCAGCCCCAGCGGGAGCCGCTCCTACAATGAGCAGTTCTTC. Residues: CASSPSGSRSYNEQFF.

A few counts support this clonotype. The V call is TRBV15, the J call TRBJ2-7, with unresolved D. The germline gives CDR1 LNHNV, CDR2 YYDKDF (reference sequence). Between the trimmed V and J ends, which lost 4 bases and 5 bases, there was a span of 15 bases. This CDR3 contains 14 residues. CDR3 sequence (DNA): TGTGCCACCAGCATGTACGGCTCTCTCGACGAGCAGTACTTC. Translation gives CATSMYGSLDEQYF.

The chain carries TRBV5-6 and TRBJ2-3; D possibly corresponds to TRBD1 (6 bases). The V gene lost 4 bases and the J gene lost 6 bases, with 18 bases spanning the gap. The CDR3 consists of 15 residues. Germline values: CDR1 SGHDT, CDR2 YYEEEE. The chain's CDR3 is CASSRDRNGRDTQYF. The CDR3, as DNA: TGTGCCAGCAGCAGAGACAGGAATGGTAGGGATACGCAGTATTTT.